These 11 T cell receptor beta chains were all obtained from the same sample, sequenced in a study of T cell responses to AZD1222 COVID-19 vaccine. Sequenced by immunoSEQ multiplex PCR; TCRdb stores in-frame clones only, minus some. Of roughly 110,000 clones in the sample, roughly nine tenths were seen once. The sequencing used peripheral blood, collected 28 days after the second AZD1222 dose. The origin of the receptors is an adult who received the AZD1222 COVID-19 vaccine.

The rearrangement joins TRBV23-1 to TRBJ2-2; TRBD2 might be the D (6 bases). TRBV23-1 is filed as an ORF, its function uncertain. Between the trimmed V and J ends, which lost 2 bases and 1 base, there was a span of 11 bases. The CDR3 runs 16 residues. The CDR3 coding sequence is TGCGCCAGCAGTCAAACCCGGGGGATGAACACCGGGGAGCTGTTTTTT. Translation gives CASSQTRGMNTGELFF.

The rearrangement uses TRBV12-3 or TRBV12-4 and TRBJ1-5, with a possible D match to TRBD1 (5 bases). The CDR3 loop spans 11 amino acids. Trimming stripped 2 bases from V and 11 bases from J, with 7 bases between. The CDR3 DNA reads TGTGCCAGCAGTTTATCGGGGGCCCAGCATTTT. As protein: CASSLSGAQHF.

The rearrangement links TRBV16 to TRBJ1-2; TRBD1 might be the D (5 bases). This CDR3 is 14 amino acids long. CDR1 is KGHSY and CDR2 is FQNENV in the germline V gene. With 0 bases removed from V and 4 bases from J, the gap between germline ends came to 9 bases. DNA of the CDR3: TGTGCCAGCAGCCAATCGGGGCAGGGCTATGGCTACACCTTC. Its protein product is CASSQSGQGYGYTF.

This clone was found a few times. The rearrangement uses TRBV19 and TRBJ1-1, with no clear D. The CDR3 runs to 15 residues. The germline CDR1 and CDR2 sequences are LNHDA and SQIVND (reference sequence). V was clipped by 6 bases and J by 4 bases, with 18 bases between them. CDR3 DNA: TGTGCCAGTAGCGAGATAGGAGCCATGGGCACTGAAGCTTTCTTT. Its translation is CASSEIGAMGTEAFF.

The chain has TRBV15 and TRBJ2-7, with TRBD1 matching over 10 bases. The V segment lost 5 bases and the J segment 6 bases; nucleotides outside the gene matches: 4. The CDR3 has 13 amino acids. Germline V gene lookup returns CDR1 LNHNV and CDR2 YYDKDF (reference sequence). DNA for the CDR3: TGTGCCACCAGCGTCAGGACAGGGGGCGAGCAGTACTTC. Its protein is CATSVRTGGEQYF.

The J gene is TRBJ1-2, the V gene TRBV29-1, with D maybe TRBD1 (6 bases). Germline V gene data show CDR1 as SQVTM and CDR2 as ANQGSEA. This CDR3 contains 14 residues. The ends were cut back, 0 bases at V and 8 bases at J, with 16 bases in the middle. DNA of the CDR3: TGCAGCGTTGAAGAGGAGGTAGGGGGAGGCGGCTACACCTTC. Amino acid sequence: CSVEEEVGGGGYTF.

V is TRBV14 and J is TRBJ1-2, with D unresolved. CDR1 is SGHDN and CDR2 is FVKESK in the germline V gene. Trimming took off 5 bases at V and 4 bases at J, with 8 bases between the two ends. The CDR3 covers 12 residues. The chain's CDR3 is CASSAYSYGYTF. CDR3 DNA sequence: TGTGCCAGCAGCGCGTACAGCTATGGCTACACCTTC.

This clone has more than one count but fewer than ten. The V call is TRBV11-2, the J call TRBJ1-1; D perhaps matches TRBD1 (6 bases). V lost 5 bases and J 5 bases, leaving 18 bases between the germline ends. The CDR3 sequence is 15 residues long. The germline V gene encodes CDR1 SGHAT and CDR2 FQNNGV. CDR3 bases: TGTGCCAGCAGCCCGGCGTCGGGGGGCAAGACTGAAGCTTTCTTT. This encodes CASSPASGGKTEAFF.

This chain links TRBV7-2 with TRBJ1-1, with D maybe TRBD1 (6 bases). The CDR3 has 15 amino acids. The ends were cut back, 0 bases at V and 5 bases at J, with 13 bases in the middle. Germline values: CDR1 SGHTA, CDR2 FQGNSA. Here the CDR3 reads CASSLAETTGTEAFF. In nucleotides, the CDR3 is TGTGCCAGCAGCTTAGCGGAGACCACAGGGACTGAAGCTTTCTTT.

The chain carries TRBV2 and TRBJ2-3; TRBD1 matches at 10 bases. V trimming: 6 bases; J trimming: 3 bases; junction bases outside the gene matches: 12. Germline V gives CDR1 SNHLY, CDR2 FYNNEI. CDR3 size: 17 residues. Here the CDR3 reads CASRISPGQGWTDTQYF. The CDR3 coding sequence is TGTGCCAGCAGAATCAGCCCGGGACAGGGGTGGACAGATACGCAGTATTTT.

This clone has a single count. The V and J genes are TRBV2 and TRBJ1-6; D unresolved. Trimming shortened V by 5 bases and J by 5 bases, and 13 bases separated the two germline ends. The CDR3 has 15 residues. Germline lookup yields CDR1 SNHLY and CDR2 FYNNEI. CDR3 sequence: CASSSKWGDNSPLHF. The CDR3 DNA reads as TGTGCCAGCAGTTCAAAGTGGGGAGATAATTCACCCCTCCACTTT.